A single sample gave rise to the 21 T cell receptor beta chains below, sequenced in a study of cytomegalovirus exposure and HLA in healthy donors. PCR used 60 Vbeta primers and 13 Jbeta primers. Profiling relied on immunoSEQ multiplex PCR, and the TCRdb table lists in-frame clones only, not all of them. The data contain around 190,000 clones, roughly four fifths of them singletons. The material sequenced was PBMCs. Receptors originate from a man aged 35-49 years in good health and CMV-seropositive.

Comment on this clone: A junction boundary mismatches the germline segment, possibly from a read error. This sequence joins TRBV5-1 and TRBJ1-2; D gene unclear. From germline, CDR1 is SGHRS and CDR2 YFSETQ. This CDR3 is 15 amino acids long. The CDR3 loop is CASSLLGAGFYGYPF. CDR3 in DNA: TGCGCCAGCAGCTTGCTGGGTGCAGGATTCTATGGCTACCCCTTC.

The chain joins TRBV2 to TRBJ2-6; a weak D match, TRBD1 (5 bases). The CDR3 contains 14 residues. Trimming removed 10 bases from V and 0 bases from J, with 10 bases in between. CDR1 is SNHLY and CDR2 is FYNNEI in the germline V gene. CDR3: CATVQDSGANVLTF. CDR3 DNA: TGTGCCACCGTACAGGACTCTGGGGCCAACGTCCTGACTTTC.

The chain combines TRBV2 with TRBJ2-1, with 8 bases fitting TRBD2. The germline gives CDR1 SNHLY, CDR2 FYNNEI. The ends lost 5 bases at V and 4 bases at J; junction bases unmatched: 10. The length of the CDR3 is 16 residues. The CDR3 protein is CASSPRLATGYNEQFF. For the CDR3, the DNA is TGTGCCAGCAGTCCACGACTAGCGACGGGGTACAATGAGCAGTTCTTC.

The rearrangement links TRBV9 to TRBJ2-3; TRBD2 aligns across 12 bases. V was pared by 0 bases and J by 4 bases, with 9 bases of the junction left unmatched. The CDR3 runs 18 residues. Germline V gene lookup returns CDR1 SGDLS and CDR2 YYNGEE. CDR3 in amino acids: CASSVAASGRAGADTQYF. The DNA for the CDR3 is TGTGCCAGCAGCGTAGCGGCTAGCGGGAGGGCCGGGGCAGATACGCAGTATTTT.

The CDR3 loop is CASSYTGGFPPLHF. As DNA, the CDR3 is TGTGCCAGCAGTTACACAGGGGGATTCCCACCCCTCCACTTT. The V call is TRBV6-5, the J call TRBJ1-6; TRBD1 agrees at 8 bases. Trimming took 2 bases from V and 11 from J; bases not matched to a gene: 5. Germline assignment: CDR1 MNHEY and CDR2 SVGAGI. This CDR3 contains 14 residues.

The gene calls are TRBV6-6 and TRBJ1-2; a possible D gene is TRBD1 (6 bases). V lost 6 bases and J 3 bases, leaving 11 bases between the germline ends. The germline V gene encodes CDR1 MNHNY and CDR2 SVGAGI (reference sequence). The CDR3 contains 13 residues. In nucleotides, the CDR3 is TGTGCCAGCAGACATGGACAGTACTATGGCTACACCTTC. This gives the protein CASRHGQYYGYTF.

The chain uses TRBV25-1 and TRBJ1-2; 9 nucleotides align to TRBD1. After removal of 3 bases from V and 4 bases from J, the junction contained 0 bases not matched to a gene. This CDR3 comprises 13 residues. Germline V gene data show CDR1 as MGHDK and CDR2 as SYGVNS. The chain's CDR3 is CASSETGGYGYTF. The CDR3 coding sequence is TGTGCCAGCAGTGAGACAGGGGGCTATGGCTACACCTTC.

This sequence joins TRBV7-2 and TRBJ2-1; 9 bases are a match to TRBD2. Germline CDR1 SGHTA, CDR2 FQGNSA. J gave up 0 bases and V 5 bases, and 8 bases lay outside the gene matches. The CDR3 contains 17 residues. The CDR3 sequence is CASSPGGGASSYNEQFF. CDR3 bases: TGTGCCAGCAGCCCGGGCGGGGGGGCGAGCTCCTACAATGAGCAGTTCTTC.

V usage is TRBV2 and J usage is TRBJ2-2; 16 nucleotides match TRBD2. The CDR3 extends over 15 amino acids. The V and J ends lost 8 bases and 5 bases, in that order; junction bases with no gene match: 2. CDR1 is SNHLY and CDR2 is FYNNEI in the germline V gene. The CDR3 spells CASLGLAGGTGELFF. In nucleotides, the CDR3 is TGTGCCAGCCTGGGACTAGCGGGGGGGACCGGGGAGCTGTTTTTT.

This clone was seen a single time. The chain uses TRBV28 and TRBJ2-1; 10 bases fit TRBD2. This CDR3 spans 15 amino acids. Trimming at V came to 6 bases and at J to 4 bases, leaving 6 bases not matched to a gene. Germline loops: CDR1 MDHEN, CDR2 SYDVKM. In DNA form, the CDR3 reads TGTGCCAGCAGAAAAGGACTAGCGGAATACAATGAGCAGTTCTTC. Its protein product is CASRKGLAEYNEQFF.

The chain couples TRBV19 to TRBJ2-7; 7 bases are shared with TRBD2. Germline V gene sequence: CDR1 LNHDA, CDR2 SQIVND (reference sequence). The CDR3 runs 14 residues. The J segment lost 1 base and the V segment lost 9 bases, leaving 9 bases of the junction unmatched. CDR3 nucleotides: TGTGCCAGCTCGCCGGTCGGGGGGTCCTACGAGCAGTACTTC. It encodes CASSPVGGSYEQYF.

The chain employs TRBV19 and TRBJ2-3; 12 bases are a match to TRBD2. The V and J ends lost 7 bases and 6 bases, in that order; junction bases with no gene match: 5. The V gene's germline CDR1 is LNHDA and CDR2 SQIVND (reference sequence). The CDR3 extends over 14 amino acids. The CDR3 reads CASNRLAGVDTQYF. The CDR3 DNA follows: TGTGCCAGTAATCGACTAGCGGGAGTTGATACGCAGTATTTT.

This clone was seen a few times. The V gene is TRBV4-1, the J gene TRBJ1-1, with 10 positions matching TRBD1. There are 17 residues in the CDR3. With V trimmed by 1 base and J by 0 bases, 5 bases remained unmatched. In germline, CDR1 is MGHRA, CDR2 YSYEKL. The CDR3 reads CASSQVPGQGLNTEAFF. The CDR3 DNA is TGCGCCAGCAGCCAAGTCCCGGGACAGGGGCTGAACACTGAAGCTTTCTTT.

This chain links TRBV7-8 with TRBJ2-1, with D maybe TRBD2 (5 bases). The CDR3 spans 14 residues. The V end lost 6 bases, the J end lost 3 bases, and 12 bases lay between the germline ends. In germline, CDR1 is SGHVS, CDR2 FQNEAQ. CDR3 nucleotide sequence: TGTGCCAGCAGTCGGACTGGAGGCTACAATGAGCAGTTCTTC. This sequence encodes CASSRTGGYNEQFF.

The J gene is TRBJ2-1, the V gene TRBV9; 12 bases fit TRBD2. Germline V gives CDR1 SGDLS, CDR2 YYNGEE. The CDR3 has 18 amino acids. V shed 0 bases and J 8 bases; nucleotides not matched to a gene: 12. CDR3 loop: CASSVGWTSGTAFHEQFF. CDR3 coding DNA: TGTGCCAGCAGCGTAGGATGGACTAGCGGGACAGCCTTTCATGAGCAGTTCTTC.

The chain employs TRBV2 and TRBJ2-7; the D gene is possibly TRBD1 (6 bases). The length of the CDR3 is 13 residues. With 10 bases removed from V and 1 base from J, the gap between germline ends came to 14 bases. Germline assignment: CDR1 SNHLY and CDR2 FYNNEI. The CDR3 DNA reads as TGTGCCACAAGTATGCAGGGGTCCTACGAGCAGTACTTC. Protein sequence: CATSMQGSYEQYF.

V and J are TRBV30 and TRBJ2-7; no clear D. The CDR3 length is 16 residues. Germline CDR1 and CDR2: GTSNPN and SVGIG (reference sequence). V gave up 0 bases and J gave up 4 bases, with 19 bases separating them. CDR3 nucleotides: TGTGCCTGGAGTGTAGCCCCCGGAGCCCCCGGTTACGAGCAGTACTTC. Residues: CAWSVAPGAPGYEQYF.

The DNA for the CDR3 is TGTGCCAGTAGTTCCGGACAGGCCAGGGTAACTGGGGCCAACGTCCTGACTTTC. Translation gives CASSSGQARVTGANVLTF. The V gene is TRBV19, the J gene TRBJ2-6; 7 bases line up with TRBD1. V shed 5 bases and J 2 bases; nucleotides not matched to a gene: 12. The CDR3 sequence is 18 residues long. In germline, CDR1 is LNHDA, CDR2 SQIVND (reference sequence).

This sequence joins TRBV19 and TRBJ2-7; 9 bases fit TRBD2. The CDR3 spans 14 residues. The trim removed 4 bases at V and 2 bases at J, leaving 3 bases unmatched. CDR1 is LNHDA, CDR2 SQIVND, per germline (reference sequence). CDR3 coding DNA: TGTGCCAGTAGTAGGACTAGCGCAGCCTACGAGCAGTACTTC. Protein product: CASSRTSAAYEQYF.

This clone was seen only a few times. This sequence joins TRBV4-1 and TRBJ1-1; D is possibly TRBD1 (5 bases). The CDR3 has 14 residues. With 2 bases removed from V and 5 bases from J, the gap between germline ends came to 12 bases. Germline values: CDR1 MGHRA, CDR2 YSYEKL. CDR3 bases: TGCGCCAGCAGCCAACGTAAGGAGGGGACTGAAGCTTTCTTT. Protein product: CASSQRKEGTEAFF.

The chain has TRBV15 and TRBJ1-6; 9 bases fit TRBD1. CDR1 is LNHNV and CDR2 is YYDKDF in the germline V gene (reference sequence). The CDR3 has 19 residues. The V gene end was trimmed by 5 bases and the J gene end by 1 base; junction bases not matched to a gene: 12. The DNA for the CDR3 is TGTGCCACCAGCGGACCACCGGGACAGGGAATATCCTATAATTCACCCCTCCACTTT. It encodes CATSGPPGQGISYNSPLHF. The full variable domain, its missing parts supplied by reference TRBV15 and TRBJ1-6, is DAMVIQNPRYQVTQFGKPVTLSCSQTLNHNVMYWYQQKSSQAPKLLFHYYDKDFNNEADTPDNFQSRRPNTSFCFLDIRSPGLGDTAMYLCATSGPPGQGISYNSPLHFGNGTRLTVT.